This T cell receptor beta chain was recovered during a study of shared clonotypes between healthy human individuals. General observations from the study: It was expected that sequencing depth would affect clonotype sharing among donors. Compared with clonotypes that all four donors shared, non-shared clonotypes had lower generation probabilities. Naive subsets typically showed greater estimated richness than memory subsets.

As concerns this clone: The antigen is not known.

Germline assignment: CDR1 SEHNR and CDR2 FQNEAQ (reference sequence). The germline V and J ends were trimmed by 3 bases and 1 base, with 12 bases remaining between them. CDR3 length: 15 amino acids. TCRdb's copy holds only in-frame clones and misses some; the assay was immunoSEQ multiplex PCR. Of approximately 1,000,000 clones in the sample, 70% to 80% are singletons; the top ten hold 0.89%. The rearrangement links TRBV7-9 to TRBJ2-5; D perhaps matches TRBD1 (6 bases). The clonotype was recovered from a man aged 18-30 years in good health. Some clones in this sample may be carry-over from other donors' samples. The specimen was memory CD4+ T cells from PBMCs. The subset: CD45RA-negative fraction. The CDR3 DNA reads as TGTGCCAGCAGCTTTACGGTAGGGGGCCAAGAGACCCAGTACTTC. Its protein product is CASSFTVGGQETQYF.